This record looks at one T cell receptor (beta chain) sequence and its context. The entry originates in a study of blood T cell repertoires in COVID-19. Study information: The cDNA or gDNA used as material had been derived from T cells, B-cell-depleted T cells, or PBMCs.

The protocol was immunoSEQ multiplex PCR, while the TCRdb copy is restricted to in-frame clones and leaves out a portion. In the table there are 200,000 to 250,000 clones, 75% to 85% of which are singletons. Germline lookup yields CDR1 SGDLS and CDR2 YYNGEE. CDR3 size: 16 residues. Losses at the gene ends were 0 bases for V and 9 bases for J; bases not matched to a gene: 9. This receptor was identified in a woman in her twenties or thirties with COVID-19, enrolled during active disease. The chain employs TRBV9 and TRBJ1-6; TRBD1 aligns across 7 bases. The sequencing input was peripheral blood. Here the CDR3 reads CASSVGTGGGSSPLHF. DNA of the CDR3: TGTGCCAGCAGCGTAGGGACAGGAGGGGGAAGTTCACCCCTCCACTTT. Supplemented by reference TRBV9 and TRBJ1-6, the full variable domain reads DSGVTQTPKHLITATGQRVTLRCSPRSGDLSVYWYQQSLDQGLQFLIQYYNGEERAKGNILERFSAQQFPDLHSELNLSSLELGDSALYFCASSVGTGGGSSPLHFGNGTRLTVT.